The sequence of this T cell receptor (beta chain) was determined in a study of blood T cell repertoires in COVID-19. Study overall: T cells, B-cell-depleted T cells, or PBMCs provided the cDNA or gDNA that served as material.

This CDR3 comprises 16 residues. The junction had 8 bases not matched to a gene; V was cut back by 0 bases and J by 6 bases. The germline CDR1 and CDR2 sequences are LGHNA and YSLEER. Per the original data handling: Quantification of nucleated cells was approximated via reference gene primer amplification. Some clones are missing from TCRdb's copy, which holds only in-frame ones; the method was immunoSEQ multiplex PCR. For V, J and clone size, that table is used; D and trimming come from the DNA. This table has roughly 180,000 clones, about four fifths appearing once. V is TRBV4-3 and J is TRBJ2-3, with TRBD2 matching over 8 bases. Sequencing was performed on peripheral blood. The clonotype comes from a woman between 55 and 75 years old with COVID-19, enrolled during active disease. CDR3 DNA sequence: TGCGCCAGCAGCCAAGATTCGGCGGGAGGTGCGGATACGCAGTATTTT. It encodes CASSQDSAGGADTQYF.